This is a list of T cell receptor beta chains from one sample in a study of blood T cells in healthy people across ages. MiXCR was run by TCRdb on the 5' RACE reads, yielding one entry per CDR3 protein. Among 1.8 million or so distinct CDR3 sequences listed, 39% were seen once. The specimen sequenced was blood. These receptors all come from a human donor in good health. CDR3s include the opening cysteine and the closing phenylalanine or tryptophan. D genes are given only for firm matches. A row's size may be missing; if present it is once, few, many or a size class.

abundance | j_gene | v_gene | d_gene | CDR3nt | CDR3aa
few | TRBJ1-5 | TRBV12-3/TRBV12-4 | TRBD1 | TGTGCCAGCAGCTTAGGGGACAGGGGCTCACAGCCCCAGCATTTT | CASSLGDRGSQPQHF
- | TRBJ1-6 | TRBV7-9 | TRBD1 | TGTGCCAGCAGCTTAGCGGCGGACAGGGGCCAACTCCACTTT | CASSLAADRGQLHF
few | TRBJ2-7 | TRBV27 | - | TGTGCCAGCAGTTTGGGACCGCACTACGAGCAGTACTTC | CASSLGPHYEQYF
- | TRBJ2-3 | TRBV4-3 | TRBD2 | TGCGCCAGCAGCCAAGACCGGACTAGCGAAGGGGCAGATACGCAGTATTTT | CASSQDRTSEGADTQYF
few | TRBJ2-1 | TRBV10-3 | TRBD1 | TGTGCCATCAGTGCCACAGGGGGATTAAGGACCTACAATGAGCAGTTCTTC | CAISATGGLRTYNEQFF
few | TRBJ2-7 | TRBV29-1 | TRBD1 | TGCAGCGTTGGCCCCGGGACAGGGATATACGAGCAGTACTTC | CSVGPGTGIYEQYF
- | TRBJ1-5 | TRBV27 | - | TGTGCCAGCAGTTTCGCCATTAGCAATCAGCCCCAGCATTTT | CASSFAISNQPQHF
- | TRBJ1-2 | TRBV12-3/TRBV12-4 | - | TGTGCCAGCAGTTTGTACATGGCTGGCTACACCTTC | CASSLYMAGYTF
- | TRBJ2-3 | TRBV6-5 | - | TGTGCCAGCAGTTCCCAGCTGGCGGCTAGCACAGATACGCAGTATTTT | CASSSQLAASTDTQYF
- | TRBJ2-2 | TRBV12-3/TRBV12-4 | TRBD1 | TGTGCCAGCAGCCGGAACAGGGGGCGGACCGGGGAGCTGTTTTTT | CASSRNRGRTGELFF
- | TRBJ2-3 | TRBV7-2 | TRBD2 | TGTGCCAGCAGCTCCATCACCGCGGGAGACCAGTATTTT | CASSSITAGDQYF
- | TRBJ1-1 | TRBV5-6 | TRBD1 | TGTGCCAGCAGCTCAGACCGGGACAGGGGTCGGGGCACTGAAGCTTTCTTT | CASSSDRDRGRGTEAFF
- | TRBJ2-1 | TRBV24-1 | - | TGTGCCACCAGTGAACGGTCAGGAGCCTCCGAGCAGTTCTTC | CATSERSGASEQFF
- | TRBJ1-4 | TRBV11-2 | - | TGTGCCAGCAGCTTCCTCCCCGTCAGAGGGAGCAATGAAAAACTGTTTTTT | CASSFLPVRGSNEKLFF
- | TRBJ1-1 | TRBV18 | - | TGTGCCAGCTCACCACCTATCCGGGATTCGACTGAAGCTTTCTTT | CASSPPIRDSTEAFF
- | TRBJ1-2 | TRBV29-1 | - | TGCAGCGTTGAAAGGGTTTGCGGGGGCTACACCTTC | CSVERVCGGYTF
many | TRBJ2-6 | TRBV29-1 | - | TGCAGCGCCCATATCTCTGGGGCCAACGTCCTGACTTTC | CSAHISGANVLTF
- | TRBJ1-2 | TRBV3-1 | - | TGTGCCAGCAGCCAGTCGTTGTCAGGCCTACGCTATGGCTACACCTTC | CASSQSLSGLRYGYTF
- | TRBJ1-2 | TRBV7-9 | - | TGTGCCAGCAGCCGGGGGGCAGACAATAACTATGGCTACACCTTC | CASSRGADNNYGYTF
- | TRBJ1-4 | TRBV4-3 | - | TGCGCCAGCAGCCAAGATCCTGCCCTTAATGAAAAACTGTTTTTT | CASSQDPALNEKLFF
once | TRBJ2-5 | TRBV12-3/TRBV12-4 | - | TGTGCCAGCAGTTTATTCCAGGGGAAAGGGGAGACCCAGTACTTC | CASSLFQGKGETQYF
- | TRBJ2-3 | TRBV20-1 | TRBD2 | TGCAGTGTACTTAGCGGGGGGGCCCCAGATACGCAGTATTTT | CSVLSGGAPDTQYF
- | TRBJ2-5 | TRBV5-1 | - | TGCGCCAGCAGCCGCGCGGCCAATCAAGAGACCCAGTACTTC | CASSRAANQETQYF
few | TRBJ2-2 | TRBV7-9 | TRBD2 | TGTGCCAGCAGCCCCGGCGGGGGGAAGAACACCGGGGAGCTGTTTTTT | CASSPGGGKNTGELFF
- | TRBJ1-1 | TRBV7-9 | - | TGTGCCAGCAGCTCAACGGGCAGGATGAACACTGAAGCTTTCTTT | CASSSTGRMNTEAFF
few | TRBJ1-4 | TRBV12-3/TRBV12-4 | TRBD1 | TGTGCCAGCAGTACGACAGGGATTGGCGAAAAACTGTTTTTT | CASSTTGIGEKLFF
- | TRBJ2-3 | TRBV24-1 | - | TGTGCCACCAGTGATTTGGGCATAGATGGAAGGGATACGCAGTATTTT | CATSDLGIDGRDTQYF
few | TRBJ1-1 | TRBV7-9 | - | TGTGCCAGCAGCCGGGACGCTGAAGCTTTCTTT | CASSRDAEAFF
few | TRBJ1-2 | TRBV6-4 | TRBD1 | TGTGCCAGCACTCGAAACAGGGGAGACTATGGCTACACCTTC | CASTRNRGDYGYTF
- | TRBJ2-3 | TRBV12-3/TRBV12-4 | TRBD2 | TGTGCCAGCAGTCGAAGCGGGGGGGGATCAGATACGCAGTATTTT | CASSRSGGGSDTQYF
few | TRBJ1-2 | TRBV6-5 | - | TGTGCCAGCAGTTACTCGGGCAGGGGCTATGGCTACACCTTC | CASSYSGRGYGYTF
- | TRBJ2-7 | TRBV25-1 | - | TGTGCCAGCAGCCCTTTCTCTCCAGGGCAGGGTAGGCAATACGAGCAGTACTTC | CASSPFSPGQGRQYEQYF
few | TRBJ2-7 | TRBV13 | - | TGTGCCAGCAGCCCTCACGGCGGGGGCCCCTACGAGCAGTACTTC | CASSPHGGGPYEQYF
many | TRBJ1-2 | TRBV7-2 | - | TGTGCCAGCAGCTTAGGGTTGTCGGGCTATGGCTACACCTTC | CASSLGLSGYGYTF
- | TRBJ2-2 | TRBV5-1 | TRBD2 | TGCGCCAGCAGCTTGACGGGAGGGGACACCCGGGAGCTGTTTTTT | CASSLTGGDTRELFF
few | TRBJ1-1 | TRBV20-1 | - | TGCAGTGCTCTACCTGGGGGAGCTGAAGCTTTCTTT | CSALPGGAEAFF
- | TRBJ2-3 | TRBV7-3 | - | TGTGCCAGCAGCTTAGGGAGCGGACTCACAGATACGCAGTATTTT | CASSLGSGLTDTQYF
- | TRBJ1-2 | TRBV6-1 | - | TGTGCCAGCAGTGAAGGGACGGACGGGTATGGCTACACCTTC | CASSEGTDGYGYTF
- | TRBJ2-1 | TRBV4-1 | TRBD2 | TGCGCCAGCAGCCAACGACTAGCGACTACCAATGAGCAGTTCTTC | CASSQRLATTNEQFF
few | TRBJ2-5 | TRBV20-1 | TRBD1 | TGCAGTGCTAGGACAGGGCGCCTACAAGAGACCCAGTACTTC | CSARTGRLQETQYF
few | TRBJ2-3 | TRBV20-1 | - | TGCAGTGCCAGAAGCCCCCACGGAGATACGCAGTATTTT | CSARSPHGDTQYF
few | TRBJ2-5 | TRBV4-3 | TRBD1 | TGCGCCAGCAGCCAAGATTCCCCAGGGGGCAGAGAGGAGACCCAGTACTTC | CASSQDSPGGREETQYF
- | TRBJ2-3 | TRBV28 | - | TGTGTCAGCAGTTTAATTATCGCAGATACGCAGTATTTT | CVSSLIIADTQYF
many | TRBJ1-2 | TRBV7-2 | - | TGTGCCAGCAGCCACCCGGGGGGTGCTGGCGGCTACACCTTC | CASSHPGGAGGYTF
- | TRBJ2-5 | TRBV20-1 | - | TGCAGTGTCAGTCCAGGGCGGGAGACCCAGTACTTC | CSVSPGRETQYF
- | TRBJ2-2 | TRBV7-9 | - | TGTGCCAGCAGCTTAGTCCACCCGAACACCGGGGAGCTGTTTTTT | CASSLVHPNTGELFF
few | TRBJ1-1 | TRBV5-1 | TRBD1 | TGCGCCAGCAGACTGGGCGACAGGGGGAACACTGAAGCTTTCTTT | CASRLGDRGNTEAFF
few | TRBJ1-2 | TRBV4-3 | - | TGCGCCAGCAGCCAAGATGTTCGGCAGCCCTATGGCTACACCTTC | CASSQDVRQPYGYTF
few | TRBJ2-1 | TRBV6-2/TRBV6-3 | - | TGTGCCAGCAGTCGATCACCGCCCGGTCCCCTCTCCTACAATGAGCAGTTCTTC | CASSRSPPGPLSYNEQFF
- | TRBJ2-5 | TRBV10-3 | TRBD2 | TGTGCCATCAGTGCTAAGACTAGCGGGGGGACGTACCAAGAGACCCAGTACTTC | CAISAKTSGGTYQETQYF
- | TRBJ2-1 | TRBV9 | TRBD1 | TGTGCCAGCAGCTCAAACCCCGGGACAGGGTTCTATGAGCAGTTCTTC | CASSSNPGTGFYEQFF
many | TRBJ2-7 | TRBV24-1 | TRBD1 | TGTGCCACCTCGGGACAGGGGTCCTACGAGCAGTACTTC | CATSGQGSYEQYF
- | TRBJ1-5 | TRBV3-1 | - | TGTGCCAGCAGCCAAGGGACAGCCAATCAGCCCCAGCATTTT | CASSQGTANQPQHF
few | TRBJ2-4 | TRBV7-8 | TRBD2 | TGTGCCAGCAGCTCCGAACTAGCGGGGGGGCTCGTAGGCAAAAACATTCAGTACTTC | CASSSELAGGLVGKNIQYF
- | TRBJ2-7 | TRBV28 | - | TGTGCCAGCAGTGCAAGGTTTGTCGAGCAGTACTTC | CASSARFVEQYF
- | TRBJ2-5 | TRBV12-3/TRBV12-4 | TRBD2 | TGTGCCACCCCCACTGGGCGGGGGGGCCGAGAGACCCAGTACTTC | CATPTGRGGRETQYF
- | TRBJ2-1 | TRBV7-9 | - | TGTGCCAGCAGCTCCCACGGCGGGACAGCAATGAGCCTTGAGCAGTTCTTC | CASSSHGGTAMSLEQFF
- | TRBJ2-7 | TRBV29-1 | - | TGCAGCGTCACCGGGACTCCCACCTACGAGCAGTACTTC | CSVTGTPTYEQYF
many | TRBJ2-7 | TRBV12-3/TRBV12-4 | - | TGTGCCAGCAGTAAAAACCGGGGTTACGAGCAGTACTTC | CASSKNRGYEQYF
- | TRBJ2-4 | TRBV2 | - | TGTGCCAGCAGGGGATCCCTGATGGGACTGGAGTACTTC | CASRGSLMGLEYF